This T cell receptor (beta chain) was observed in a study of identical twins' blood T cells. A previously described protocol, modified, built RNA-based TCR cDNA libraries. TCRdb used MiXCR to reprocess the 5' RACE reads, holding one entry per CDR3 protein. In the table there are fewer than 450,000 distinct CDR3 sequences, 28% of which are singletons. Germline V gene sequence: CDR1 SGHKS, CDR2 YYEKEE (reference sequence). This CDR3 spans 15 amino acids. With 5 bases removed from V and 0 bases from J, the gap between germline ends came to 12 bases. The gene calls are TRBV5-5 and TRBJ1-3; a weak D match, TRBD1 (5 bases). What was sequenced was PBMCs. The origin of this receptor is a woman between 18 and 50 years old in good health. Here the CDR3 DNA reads TGTGCCAGCAGGGGAGCGGGGGTCTCTGGAAACACCATATATTTT. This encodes CASRGAGVSGNTIYF.